This is a list of T cell receptor beta chains from one sample in a study of T cell repertoires in cytomegalovirus infection. TCRdb analysed the reads with MiXCR anew, one entry per CDR3 protein. The sample has 400,000 or so distinct CDR3 sequences, 30% to 40% seen once; the top ten hold roughly 13%. The specimen was PBMCs. These TCRs come from a human donor in good health (CMV status not recorded). Some clones in this sample may be carry-over from other donors' samples. Each CDR3 is given with its conserved first and last residue. The D gene is left open where the match is weak. Only some rows state a clone size, as once, few, many or a class for expanded clones.

V gene,CDR3 length,D gene,J gene,clone size,CDR3 DNA,CDR3 protein
TRBV7-2,15,.,TRBJ1-1,few,TGTGCCAGCAGCCGAACCCTGACAGCGAACACTGAAGCTTTCTTT,CASSRTLTANTEAFF
TRBV12-3/TRBV12-4,14,TRBD1,TRBJ2-2,.,TGTGCCAGCCAACGGACAGGGTCTTCCGGGGAGCTGTTTTTT,CASQRTGSSGELFF
TRBV6-5,18,.,TRBJ2-6,many,TGTGCCAGCAGTTACTCGGCTCCAGGGTGGGTTGGGGCCAACGTCCTGACTTTC,CASSYSAPGWVGANVLTF
TRBV2,13,TRBD1,TRBJ2-5,.,TGTGCCAGCAGGGTGGACAGGGGGGAGACCCAGTACTTC,CASRVDRGETQYF
TRBV7-6,12,.,TRBJ2-7,.,TGTGCCAGCAGCTTAAACGGTGCCGAGCAGTACTTC,CASSLNGAEQYF
TRBV15,17,.,TRBJ1-5,.,TGTGCCACCAGCAGAGATCATGTGGGGAACGGCAATCAGCCCCAGCATTTT,CATSRDHVGNGNQPQHF
TRBV5-6,15,TRBD1,TRBJ2-1,.,TGTGCCAGCAGCTGGCAAGGGACAGGGAGGCATGAGCAGTTCTTC,CASSWQGTGRHEQFF
TRBV6-6,16,TRBD1,TRBJ2-4,many,TGTGCCAGCAGTTACAGGGACAGAGTAGCCAAAAACATTCAGTACTTC,CASSYRDRVAKNIQYF
TRBV28,12,.,TRBJ1-6,few,TGTGCCAGCACTAACGACAGAACGACCCTCCACTTT,CASTNDRTTLHF
TRBV19,15,.,TRBJ2-5,few,TGTGCCAGTAGTTGGGACACACCTCCGGGGGAGACCCAGTACTTC,CASSWDTPPGETQYF
TRBV6-2/TRBV6-3,13,TRBD2,TRBJ2-1,.,TGTGCCAGCATCGGACTAGCGGGGGGCAGGCCGTTCTTC,CASIGLAGGRPFF
TRBV7-9,20,TRBD1,TRBJ2-7,.,TGTGCCAGCAGCTTTTATCAGGTCAGGACAGGGATTCGGGAGCCCTACGAGCAGTACTTC,CASSFYQVRTGIREPYEQYF
TRBV20-1,14,.,TRBJ1-1,.,TGCAGTGCTAGTAGTCCACGCAGGGACACTGAAGCTTTCTTT,CSASSPRRDTEAFF
TRBV14,15,TRBD1,TRBJ2-7,.,TGTGCCAGCAGCCAAGAGGGACAGAGGTTCTACGAGCAGTACTTC,CASSQEGQRFYEQYF
TRBV4-1,17,TRBD1,TRBJ2-5,.,TGCGCCAGCAGCCAAGAGCCAGGGGGCATATTAAGAGAGACCCAGTACTTC,CASSQEPGGILRETQYF
TRBV4-3,14,.,TRBJ1-4,.,TGCGCCAGCAGCCAAGGAGTGGGTCGAGAAAAACTGTTTTTT,CASSQGVGREKLFF
TRBV6-2/TRBV6-3,18,TRBD2,TRBJ2-1,few,TGTGCCAGCAGTTACCCCCCGACTAGCGGGGCCCAATACAATGAGCAGTTCTTC,CASSYPPTSGAQYNEQFF
TRBV2,19,TRBD1,TRBJ1-5,.,TGTGCCAGCAGTGAAGAAGGCAGGGGGGTGATAGGGGGAGGTCAGCCCCAGCATTTT,CASSEEGRGVIGGGQPQHF
TRBV5-8,17,TRBD2,TRBJ2-3,few,TGTGCCAGCAGCTTAGGGCTAGCGGGTTTTGGCACAGATACGCAGTATTTT,CASSLGLAGFGTDTQYF
TRBV27,17,.,TRBJ2-3,once,TGTGCCAGCAGTTTATGGGGCTCTACACCAAGCACAGATACGCAGTATTTT,CASSLWGSTPSTDTQYF
TRBV5-5,14,.,TRBJ2-3,few,TGTGCCAGCAGCTTGGACCCAGTCACAGATACGCAGTATTTT,CASSLDPVTDTQYF
TRBV6-6,17,TRBD2,TRBJ2-2,.,TGTGCCAGCAGCCCTACTATGGGCGGGGGGGCCACCGGGGAGCTGTTTTTT,CASSPTMGGGATGELFF
TRBV7-8,13,.,TRBJ1-1,many,TGTGCCAGCAGCTTTAGAATTAACACTGAAGCTTTCTTT,CASSFRINTEAFF
TRBV27,16,.,TRBJ1-6,.,TGTGCCAGCAGTCCTCAGGGTTGGTCCTATAATTCACCCCTCCACTTT,CASSPQGWSYNSPLHF
TRBV27,14,.,TRBJ2-5,many,TGTGCCAGCAGGCGGTTGGGGGGCAAAGAGACCCAGTACTTC,CASRRLGGKETQYF
TRBV27,13,.,TRBJ2-5,few,TGTGCCAGCAGTTGGGGGGGCGGGAAGACCCAGTACTTC,CASSWGGGKTQYF
TRBV4-1,14,TRBD2,TRBJ2-1,once,TGCGCCAGCATAATTCTAGCGGGGGGGAATGAGCAGTTCTTC,CASIILAGGNEQFF
TRBV5-3,14,.,TRBJ1-2,.,TGTGCCAGCAGCTTGGCTGAGGGCCGATATGGCTACACCTTC,CASSLAEGRYGYTF
TRBV7-9,12,.,TRBJ2-5,few,TGTGCCAGCAATCTGGGGGGAGAGACCCAGTACTTC,CASNLGGETQYF
TRBV2,19,.,TRBJ1-5,few,TGTGCCAGCAGCCAGGATGTTTCGAGCCTTTCAGATAGCAATCAGCCCCAGCATTTT,CASSQDVSSLSDSNQPQHF
TRBV27,15,TRBD2,TRBJ2-7,.,TGTGCCAGCAGTTCCCCCACGGGGGGCTCCTACGAGCAGTACTTC,CASSSPTGGSYEQYF
TRBV25-1,15,TRBD1,TRBJ1-6,.,TGTGCCAGCAGTGGGGGACAGGGGCATAATTCACCCCTCCACTTT,CASSGGQGHNSPLHF
TRBV12-3/TRBV12-4,12,.,TRBJ1-6,once,TGTGCCAGCAGTACAAATAATTCACCCCTCCACTTT,CASSTNNSPLHF
TRBV27,14,TRBD1,TRBJ1-5,few,TGTGCCAGCAGATCGGGACAGGGGAATCAGCCCCAGCATTTT,CASRSGQGNQPQHF
TRBV7-2,15,.,TRBJ2-3,.,TGTGCCAGCAGCTTTATCGGGTACGGCACAGATACGCAGTATTTT,CASSFIGYGTDTQYF
TRBV7-9,14,.,TRBJ2-5,many,TGTGCCAGCAGGAAGGGGACGGTCGGAGAGACCCAGTACTTC,CASRKGTVGETQYF
TRBV7-9,14,.,TRBJ2-2,few,TGTGCCAGCAGCCAGACAGCTAGTCTCGGGGAGCTGTTTTTT,CASSQTASLGELFF
TRBV7-6,13,.,TRBJ2-5,few,TGTGCCAGCAGCTCGCGGACGGAAGAGACCCAGTACTTC,CASSSRTEETQYF
TRBV7-6,16,TRBD2,TRBJ2-1,few,TGTGCCAGCAGCTTACTGAGTAGCGGGGGGATTAATGAGCAGTTCTTC,CASSLLSSGGINEQFF
TRBV7-2,14,.,TRBJ1-1,.,TGTGCCAGCAGCTTAAAGACCCCGAACACTGAAGCTTTCTTT,CASSLKTPNTEAFF
TRBV5-4,15,.,TRBJ2-2,.,TGTGCCAGCAGCTTCCGACAGGCGAACACCGGGGAGCTGTTTTTT,CASSFRQANTGELFF
TRBV5-1,15,.,TRBJ1-3,.,TGCGCCAGCAGCGCGGACTCATTCTCTGGAAACACCATATATTTT,CASSADSFSGNTIYF
TRBV7-8,14,TRBD1,TRBJ1-4,.,TGTGCCAGCAGCCACGCGGGACAGTATGAAAAACTGTTTTTT,CASSHAGQYEKLFF
TRBV11-1,13,.,TRBJ2-2,many,TGTGCCAGCAGCCTACAAAACACCGGGGAGCTGTTTTTT,CASSLQNTGELFF
TRBV4-2,15,.,TRBJ1-1,few,TGTGCCAGCAGCCAAGCCCCGGGGGCGGACACTGAAGCTTTCTTT,CASSQAPGADTEAFF